This T cell receptor (beta chain) was captured by sequencing in a study of patients and donors after allogeneic stem cell transplantation. The ends were cut back, 4 bases at V and 4 bases at J, with 14 bases in the middle. CDR3 size: 15 residues. In germline, CDR1 is SGDLS, CDR2 YYNGEE. TCRdb reprocessed the RT-PCR reads via MiXCR and lists one record per CDR3 protein. The sample has about 410,000 distinct CDR3 sequences, more than 15% seen once; the top ten hold over 6%. A few counts support this clonotype. Input material: blood, either unsorted or a sorted T cell fraction (not recorded which). The sequence derives from a human donor who was either an allogeneic HSCT recipient or a stem cell or donor lymphocyte infusion donor (not recorded which). It is not recorded whose cells these are; they may come from a transplant donor. The chain uses TRBV9 and TRBJ2-2, with D perhaps TRBD2 (6 bases). The CDR3 region has the DNA TGTGCCAGCAGCATCCGGGGGTTGGGCACCGGGGAGCTGTTTTTT. It translates to CASSIRGLGTGELFF.